These 27 T cell receptor beta chains came from one sample sequenced in a study of patients and donors after allogeneic stem cell transplantation. TCRdb re-called the RT-PCR reads through MiXCR, storing one row per CDR3 protein. The data show hundreds of thousands of distinct CDR3 sequences, roughly two fifths seen once. Sequencing was done on a sample of blood, either unsorted or a sorted T cell fraction (not recorded which). These receptors all stem from a human donor who was either an allogeneic HSCT recipient or a stem cell or donor lymphocyte infusion donor (not recorded which). It is not recorded whose cells these are; they may come from a transplant donor.

This clonotype showed up just a few times. This sequence joins TRBV27 and TRBJ1-5; D remains unclear. Looked up from germline, CDR1 is MNHEY and CDR2 is SMNVEV (reference sequence). The CDR3 extends over 14 amino acids. The V and J ends lost 6 bases and 4 bases respectively, with 13 bases between them. The chain's CDR3 is CASSRKGRNQPQHF. The CDR3, as DNA: TGTGCCAGCAGCCGAAAAGGAAGAAATCAGCCCCAGCATTTT.

This chain connects TRBV7-2 to TRBJ2-1; TRBD2 agrees at 7 bases. CDR1 SGHTA and CDR2 FQGNSA come from the germline V gene. The CDR3 has 15 amino acids. The trim removed 5 bases at V and 7 bases at J, leaving 11 bases unmatched. The CDR3 reads CASSPHLWGGNEQFF. In DNA form, the CDR3 reads TGTGCCAGCAGCCCCCATTTGTGGGGGGGGAATGAGCAGTTCTTC.

This clonotype has a count of ten or more. The J gene is TRBJ1-4, the V gene TRBV5-1, with D perhaps TRBD1 (5 bases). The length of the CDR3 is 15 residues. Trimming took 4 bases from V and 8 from J, leaving 18 bases between them. CDR1 SGHRS and CDR2 YFSETQ come from the germline V gene. The CDR3 DNA is TGCGCCAGCAGCCATGGTCAGGGTTTTGGAGAAAAACTGTTTTTT. Protein product: CASSHGQGFGEKLFF.

This clonotype was recorded a few times. The gene calls are TRBV12-3 or TRBV12-4 and TRBJ1-3; D may be TRBD1 (6 bases). The CDR3 totals 15 residues. Trimming cost V 5 bases and J 0 bases, with 11 bases left between them. The CDR3 protein is CASSPTGRSGNTIYF. DNA of the CDR3: TGTGCCAGCAGTCCCACAGGGCGCTCTGGAAACACCATATATTTT.

This clonotype was seen more than once but under ten times. The genes are TRBV12-3 or TRBV12-4 and TRBJ1-1; no clear D. This CDR3 contains 12 residues. V was cut by 6 bases and J by 3 bases, with 8 bases left in between. CDR3 in DNA: TGTGCCAGCAGAGAAGTACACACTGAAGCTTTCTTT. Translation gives CASREVHTEAFF.

This clonotype was observed a few times. The chain couples TRBV15 to TRBJ2-4; 8 positions agree with TRBD2. This CDR3 comprises 15 residues. Trimming removed 0 bases from V and 6 bases from J; junction bases left unmatched: 4. CDR1 is LNHNV and CDR2 is YYDKDF in the germline V gene (reference sequence). The chain's CDR3 is CATSRDASGGNIQYF. In nucleotides, the CDR3 is TGTGCCACCAGCAGAGATGCCAGCGGGGGAAACATTCAGTACTTC.

Points on this clonotype: Since no conserved phenylalanine or tryptophan closes the CDR3, a read error is the likely cause. The V gene is TRBV6-5, the J gene TRBJ2-3; D call uncertain. The V and J ends lost 0 bases and 4 bases respectively, with 8 bases between them. Looked up from germline, CDR1 is MNHEY and CDR2 is SVGAGI. This CDR3 contains 14 residues. This CDR3 reads CASSYSLRSDTQYL. For the CDR3, the DNA is TGTGCCAGCAGTTACTCGCTCCGGTCAGATACGCAGTATTTG.

The chain carries TRBV18 and TRBJ2-7; D is unresolved. The CDR3 extends over 19 amino acids. V was pared by 1 base and J by 2 bases, with 24 bases between. The V gene's germline CDR1 is KGHSH and CDR2 LQKENI. In DNA form, the CDR3 reads TGTGCCAGCTCACCACGCGTTAGGGTTTCTCCCGGAAACACCTACGAGCAGTACTTC. This sequence encodes CASSPRVRVSPGNTYEQYF.

The rearrangement joins TRBV29-1 to TRBJ1-1, with 9 nucleotides matching TRBD1. V shed 7 bases, J shed 4 bases, and the junction held 4 bases outside the gene matches. CDR3 length: 12 residues. CDR1 and CDR2 (germline): SQVTM, ANQGSEA. Written as DNA, the CDR3 is TGCAGCGGGGGACAGGGCCGCACTGAAGCTTTCTTT. It encodes CSGGQGRTEAFF.

This chain joins TRBV6-5 and TRBJ1-5; D gene ambiguous. Deletions cut 2 bases from V and 1 base from J, with 9 bases between. The germline CDR1 and CDR2 sequences are MNHEY and SVGAGI. The CDR3 length is 15 residues. This chain's CDR3 is CASSYGQASNQPQHF. DNA for the CDR3: TGTGCCAGCAGTTACGGCCAGGCAAGCAATCAGCCCCAGCATTTT.

The J gene is TRBJ1-2, the V gene TRBV29-1, with D hard to call. Per germline, CDR1 SQVTM and CDR2 ANQGSEA. The CDR3 contains 14 residues. V was clipped by 0 bases and J by 0 bases, with 8 bases between them. CDR3 sequence reads: CSVEDNSANYGYTF. CDR3 bases: TGCAGCGTTGAAGATAATTCAGCTAACTATGGCTACACCTTC. The full variable domain, rest sourced from reference TRBV29-1 and TRBJ1-2, is SAVISQKPSRDICQRGTSLTIQCQVDSQVTMMFWYRQQPGQSLTLIATANQGSEATYESGFVIDKFPISRPNLTFSTLTVSNMSPEDSSIYLCSVEDNSANYGYTFGSGTRLTVV.

The rearrangement joins TRBV6-4 to TRBJ1-1; TRBD1 might be the D (6 bases). Trimming removed 2 bases from V and 0 bases from J, with 10 bases in between. CDR3 size: 15 residues. The V gene's germline CDR1 is MRHNA and CDR2 SNTAGT. The CDR3 reads CASSDARQVNTEAFF. The CDR3 nucleotides are TGTGCCAGCAGTGACGCCCGACAGGTGAACACTGAAGCTTTCTTT.

The CDR3 here is CAISRDRGLGNQPQHF. The CDR3 nucleotides are TGTGCCATCAGCCGGGACAGGGGATTAGGCAATCAGCCCCAGCATTTT. This rearrangement joins TRBV10-3 to TRBJ1-5, with 10 nucleotides matching TRBD1. Trimming removed 6 bases from V and 2 bases from J; junction bases left unmatched: 7. Germline V gives CDR1 ENHRY, CDR2 SYGVKD. The CDR3 has 16 amino acids.

This clonotype has just a few counts. The V and J genes are TRBV12-3 or TRBV12-4 and TRBJ1-2; 7 nucleotides match TRBD1. This CDR3 region has 15 residues. The V gene end was trimmed by 0 bases and the J gene end by 4 bases; junction bases not matched to a gene: 5. This CDR3 is CASSLAQGESYGYTF. Written as DNA, the CDR3 is TGTGCCAGCAGTTTAGCGCAGGGGGAAAGCTATGGCTACACCTTC.

The chain uses TRBV6-6 and TRBJ2-7; possibly TRBD1 or TRBD2 for D (5 bases each). The CDR3 length is 13 residues. With 7 bases removed from V and 2 bases from J, the gap between germline ends came to 12 bases. Germline CDR1 reads MNHNY; CDR2 reads SVGAGI (reference sequence). CDR3 sequence (DNA): TGTGCCAGCATGGGGGTAGGAACCTACGAGCAGTACTTC. Protein product: CASMGVGTYEQYF.

J is TRBJ1-6 and V is TRBV6-5; D is uncertain. The germline V gene encodes CDR1 MNHEY and CDR2 SVGAGI. The CDR3 consists of 15 residues. V gave up 6 bases and J gave up 4 bases, with 13 bases separating them. The CDR3, as DNA: TGTGCCAGCAGCCGACGGACGGGATATAATTCACCCCTCCACTTT. Encoded protein: CASSRRTGYNSPLHF.

The chain recombines TRBV5-1 with TRBJ2-3; a weak D match, TRBD1 (6 bases). V shed 4 bases and J shed 2 bases, with 11 bases lying between them. CDR3 size: 14 residues. The germline V gene encodes CDR1 SGHRS and CDR2 YFSETQ. The CDR3 here is CASSPTGLTDTQYF. The CDR3 region has the DNA TGCGCCAGCAGCCCGACAGGACTCACAGATACGCAGTATTTT. Based on the CDR3 plus reference TRBV5-1 and TRBJ2-3, the full variable domain is KAGVTQTPRYLIKTRGQQVTLSCSPISGHRSVSWYQQTPGQGLQFLFEYFSETQRNKGNFPGRFSGRQFSNSRSEMNVSTLELGDSALYLCASSPTGLTDTQYFGPGTRLTVL.

This clonotype has just one count. This rearrangement joins TRBV7-8 to TRBJ2-5; D perhaps matches TRBD1 (6 bases). The V end lost 0 bases, the J end lost 1 base, and 12 bases lay between the germline ends. The CDR3 has 16 amino acids. CDR1 SGHVS and CDR2 FQNEAQ come from the germline V gene. CDR3 nucleotide sequence: TGTGCCAGCAGCTTAGCGAGTCAGGGGCCCCAAGAGACCCAGTACTTC. Translated, it gives CASSLASQGPQETQYF.

The count of this clonotype is one. The rearrangement joins TRBV13 to TRBJ1-5; D unresolved. The CDR3 has 15 residues. Trimming removed 5 bases at V and 0 bases at J, with 11 bases between. The germline V gene has CDR1 PRHDT and CDR2 FYEKMQ (reference sequence). CDR3 coding DNA: TGTGCCAGCAGCCGAGGAAGTTATAGCAATCAGCCCCAGCATTTT. Translated, it gives CASSRGSYSNQPQHF.

This clonotype was observed many times. The chain carries TRBV29-1 and TRBJ1-4; D is uncertain. Germline V gene sequence: CDR1 SQVTM, CDR2 ANQGSEA. The CDR3 has 11 residues. Trimming shortened V by 6 bases and J by 7 bases, and 9 bases separated the two germline ends. In DNA, the CDR3 is TGCAGCGTAGCCGAGGGTGAAAAACTGTTTTTT. This codes for CSVAEGEKLFF. Complete variable domain (other parts from reference TRBV29-1 and TRBJ1-4): SAVISQKPSRDICQRGTSLTIQCQVDSQVTMMFWYRQQPGQSLTLIATANQGSEATYESGFVIDKFPISRPNLTFSTLTVSNMSPEDSSIYLCSVAEGEKLFFGSGTQLSVL.

This chain joins TRBV12-3 or TRBV12-4 and TRBJ2-3; D possibly matches TRBD1 or TRBD2 (6 bases each). With 6 bases removed from V and 2 bases from J, the gap between germline ends came to 18 bases. There are 16 residues in the CDR3. The CDR3 sequence is CASSSPYGGPTDTQYF. For the CDR3, the DNA is TGTGCCAGCAGCTCCCCATATGGGGGGCCCACAGATACGCAGTATTTT.

This clonotype appeared a few times. The rearrangement joins TRBV6-5 to TRBJ1-1, with TRBD1 identical over 10 bases. The germline gives CDR1 MNHEY, CDR2 SVGAGI. Trimming took 2 bases from V and 6 from J; bases not matched to a gene: 3. The CDR3 length is 14 residues. CDR3 sequence (DNA): TGTGCCAGCAGTTACGGACAGGGGGTCGCTGAAGCTTTCTTT. Translation: CASSYGQGVAEAFF.

The table lists this clonotype with a few counts. The chain joins TRBV29-1 to TRBJ2-2; a weak D match, TRBD1 (6 bases). V shed 4 bases and J shed 0 bases, with 15 bases lying between them. Germline V gene lookup returns CDR1 SQVTM and CDR2 ANQGSEA. This CDR3 spans 16 amino acids. The CDR3 region is CSVVEGRGSNTGELFF. Here the CDR3 DNA reads TGCAGCGTTGTAGAAGGCAGGGGTTCGAACACCGGGGAGCTGTTTTTT.

The V call is TRBV20-1, the J call TRBJ1-6, with a tentative D call TRBD1 (5 bases). The ends were cut back, 3 bases at V and 7 bases at J, with 10 bases in the middle. Germline V gives CDR1 DFQATT, CDR2 SNEGSKA (reference sequence). CDR3 length: 13 amino acids. CDR3 in amino acids: CSASRGLNSPLHF. In DNA, the CDR3 is TGCAGTGCTAGTAGGGGTCTGAATTCACCCCTCCACTTT.

This clonotype was picked up one time. V gene TRBV4-1 combines with J gene TRBJ1-2; tentatively, D is TRBD1 (5 bases). Germline CDR1 is MGHRA and CDR2 is YSYEKL. Deletions cut 3 bases from V and 2 bases from J, with 19 bases between. The CDR3 totals 17 residues. This chain's CDR3 is CASSHSGRAGLNYGYTF. CDR3 nucleotides: TGCGCCAGCAGCCATTCAGGGCGGGCAGGCCTAAACTATGGCTACACCTTC.

The V call is TRBV6-6, the J call TRBJ1-1; D is uncertain. The CDR3 runs to 13 residues. Germline lookup yields CDR1 MNHNY and CDR2 SVGAGI (reference sequence). The ends were cut back, 2 bases at V and 4 bases at J, with 8 bases in the middle. DNA for the CDR3: TGTGCCAGCAGTTACGTAAGATCCACTGAAGCTTTCTTT. Its protein product is CASSYVRSTEAFF.

This clonotype is a singleton in its sample. This rearrangement joins TRBV7-2 to TRBJ2-5; D gene ambiguous. The CDR3 covers 12 residues. Germline loops: CDR1 SGHTA, CDR2 FQGNSA. The V and J ends lost 4 bases and 0 bases respectively, with 3 bases between them. CDR3 in amino acids: CASSYYQETQYF. The CDR3 nucleotides are TGTGCCAGCAGCTACTACCAAGAGACCCAGTACTTC. Together with reference TRBV7-2 and TRBJ2-5, the CDR3 gives the full variable domain: GAGVSQSPSNKVTEKGKDVELRCDPISGHTALYWYRQSLGQGLEFLIYFQGNSAPDKSGLPSDRFSAERTGGSVSTLTIQRTQQEDSAVYLCASSYYQETQYFGPGTRLLVL.